This T cell receptor beta chain stems from a study of cytomegalovirus exposure and HLA in healthy donors. Study context: Researchers previously reported finding roughly 120 million unique TCR beta sequences from around 200 million T cells.

This clone appeared a few times. What it binds is unknown. 60 Vbeta and 13 Jbeta primers were used in PCR. The repertoire was sequenced with immunoSEQ multiplex PCR; TCRdb's copy has only in-frame clones and lacks some. Among over 85,000 clones listed, over 65% were seen once. With 7 bases clipped from V and 3 bases from J, the junction kept 9 bases outside the gene matches. Germline V gene data show CDR1 as MNHEY and CDR2 as SVGAGI. The CDR3 has 15 residues. Study-wide results and caveats: HLA alleles showed associations with 15,000 to 20,000 TCR beta sequences in a later analysis, at a 0.05 false discovery rate. Presence/absence analyses supposed approximately even sequencing depth among donors.

The TCR was taken from a man aged 25 to 40 in good health and CMV-seropositive. The rearrangement joins TRBV6-5 to TRBJ2-3; 8 bases match TRBD2. Specimen: PBMCs. The CDR3 region is CASTAPGGETDTQYF. CDR3 nucleotides: TGTGCCAGCACCGCGCCGGGGGGGGAAACAGATACGCAGTATTTT.